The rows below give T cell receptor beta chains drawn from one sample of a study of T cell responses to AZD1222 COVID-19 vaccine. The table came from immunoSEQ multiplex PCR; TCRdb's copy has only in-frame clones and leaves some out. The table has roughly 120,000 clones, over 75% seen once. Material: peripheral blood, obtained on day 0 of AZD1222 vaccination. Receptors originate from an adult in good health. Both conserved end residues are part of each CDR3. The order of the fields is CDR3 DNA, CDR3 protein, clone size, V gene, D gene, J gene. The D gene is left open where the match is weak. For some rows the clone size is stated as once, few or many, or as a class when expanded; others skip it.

TGCAGTGCTAGTGACGGGACGGTCAATCAGCCCCAGCATTTT	CSASDGTVNQPQHF	-	TRBV20-1	-	TRBJ1-5
TGTGCCAGCAACCCTTGGGGCGGGGGAACCGGGGAGCTGTTTTTT	CASNPWGGGTGELFF	-	TRBV7-2	TRBD2	TRBJ2-2
TGTGCCAGCAGCGCACAGGACCGCTCCTACAATGAGCAGTTCTTC	CASSAQDRSYNEQFF	-	TRBV6-5	-	TRBJ2-1
TGCGCCAGCAGCCTGGGTTACTCCTACAATGAGCAGTTCTTC	CASSLGYSYNEQFF	-	TRBV5-1	-	TRBJ2-1
TGTGCCAGCTCACCACGGAACACCTTGAACACTGAAGCTTTCTTT	CASSPRNTLNTEAFF	-	TRBV18	-	TRBJ1-1
TGTGCCAGTTCAGCCTCGCAGGCCAATAATCAGCCCCAGCATTTT	CASSASQANNQPQHF	-	TRBV6-5	-	TRBJ1-5
TGTGCCAGCAGTTTATCGCCCCTTTTCTCACCCCTCCACTTT	CASSLSPLFSPLHF	-	TRBV27	-	TRBJ1-6
TGTGCCAGCAGCAAGTCCCCCGGGACAGGGCCATTGCCCCCCTACAATGAGCAGTTCTTC	CASSKSPGTGPLPPYNEQFF	-	TRBV21-1	-	TRBJ2-1
TGTGCCACACAGGGGCTGAACACTGAAGCTTTCTTT	CATQGLNTEAFF	-	TRBV11-2	TRBD1	TRBJ1-1
TGCGCCAGCAGCCAGGACAGGGGTAATTCACCCCTCCACTTT	CASSQDRGNSPLHF	-	TRBV5-1	TRBD1	TRBJ1-6
TGCGCCAGCAGTTGGGGGGGAGCAGGGATCCAGCATTTT	CASSWGGAGIQHF	-	TRBV5-1	-	TRBJ1-5
TGTGCCAGCAGCCTAGCGGGGGGGCCCGGGGAGACCCAGTACTTC	CASSLAGGPGETQYF	-	TRBV6-5	TRBD2	TRBJ2-5
TGTGCCAGCAGCTCCCGGACTAGCGGGGGCCGGGGGGAGACCCAGTACTTC	CASSSRTSGGRGETQYF	-	TRBV7-2	TRBD2	TRBJ2-5
TGTGCCAGCAGTTTTTCAAGGCTTGGACAGGCGTCCTATGGCTACACCTTC	CASSFSRLGQASYGYTF	-	TRBV28	TRBD1	TRBJ1-2
TGCGCCAGCAGCCCGCCCCTAGAACGGCTCTATGGCTACACCTTC	CASSPPLERLYGYTF	-	TRBV4-1	-	TRBJ1-2
TGTGCCAGCAGCAATCGGAGGGACACTGAAGCTTTCTTT	CASSNRRDTEAFF	few	TRBV11-2	-	TRBJ1-1